The subject of this entry is one TCR beta chain. These data originate in a study of cytomegalovirus exposure and HLA in healthy donors. Study-level information: Most genotyped donors, 81% of about 400, had Caucasian-associated genetic ancestry.

V was trimmed by 7 bases and J by 1 base, leaving 11 bases between them. CDR1 is SGDLS and CDR2 is YYNGEE in the germline V gene. The CDR3 consists of 14 residues. Healthy bone marrow donors made up the donor group. The PCR ran on 60 Vbeta and 13 Jbeta primers. Here immunoSEQ multiplex PCR was the method, and the copy in TCRdb shows in-frame clones only, minus some. Here the sample spans roughly 120,000 clones, about 80% being singletons. Sequenced sample: PBMCs. The receptor was isolated from an older woman in good health and CMV-seropositive. J is TRBJ2-2 and V is TRBV9; D is undetermined. The CDR3, as DNA: TGTGCCAGCGGGCCCATCCTGAACACCGGGGAGCTGTTTTTT. This encodes CASGPILNTGELFF.